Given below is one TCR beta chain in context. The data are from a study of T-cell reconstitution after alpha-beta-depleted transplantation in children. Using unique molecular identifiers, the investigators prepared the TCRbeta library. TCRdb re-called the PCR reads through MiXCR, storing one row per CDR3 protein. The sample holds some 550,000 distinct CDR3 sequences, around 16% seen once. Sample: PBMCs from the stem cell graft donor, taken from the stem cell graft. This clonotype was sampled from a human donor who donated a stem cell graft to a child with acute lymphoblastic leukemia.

This CDR3 is CASGLVLAGSRNRAQHF. Written as DNA, the CDR3 is TGTGCTAGTGGTTTGGTACTGGCCGGGAGTAGAAATCGTGCCCAGCATTTT. The chain couples TRBV12-5 to TRBJ1-5; D unclear. V lost 0 bases, J lost 11 bases, and 23 bases lay in between. This CDR3 comprises 17 residues. Germline loops: CDR1 LGHNT, CDR2 FRNRAP.